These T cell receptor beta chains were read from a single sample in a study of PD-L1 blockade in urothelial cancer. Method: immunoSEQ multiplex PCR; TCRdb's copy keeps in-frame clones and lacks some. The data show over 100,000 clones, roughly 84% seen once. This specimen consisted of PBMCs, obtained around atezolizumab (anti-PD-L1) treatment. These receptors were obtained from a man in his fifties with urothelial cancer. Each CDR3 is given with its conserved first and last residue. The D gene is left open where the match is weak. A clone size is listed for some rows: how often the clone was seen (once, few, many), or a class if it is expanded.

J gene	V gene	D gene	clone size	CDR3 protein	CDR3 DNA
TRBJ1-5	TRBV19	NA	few	CASSKWGRGNQPQHF	TGTGCCAGTAGTAAATGGGGCAGGGGCAATCAGCCCCAGCATTTT
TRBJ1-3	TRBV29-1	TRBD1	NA	CSVGGQGGNTIYF	TGCAGCGTTGGAGGACAGGGAGGAAACACCATATATTTT
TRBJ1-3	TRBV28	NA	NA	CASSLPRQRSSGNTIYF	TGTGCCAGCAGTTTGCCGAGACAGCGTAGCTCTGGAAACACCATATATTTT
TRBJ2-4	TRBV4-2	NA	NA	CASSREKTGDKNIQYF	TGTGCCAGCAGCCGAGAAAAGACAGGCGACAAAAACATTCAGTACTTC
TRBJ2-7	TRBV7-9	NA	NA	CAIPSRDSRSYEQYF	TGTGCCATCCCGTCGCGGGATTCCAGATCCTACGAGCAGTACTTC
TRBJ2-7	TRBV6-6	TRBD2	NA	CASSDSGLAREQYF	TGTGCCAGCAGTGACTCGGGACTAGCCCGCGAGCAGTACTTC
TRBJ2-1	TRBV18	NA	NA	CASSPPRVYNEQFF	TGTGCCAGCTCACCACCGCGGGTCTACAATGAGCAGTTCTTC
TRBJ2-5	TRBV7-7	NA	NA	CASSLGLGRETQYF	TGTGCTAGCAGCTTGGGTCTGGGGAGGGAGACCCAGTACTTC
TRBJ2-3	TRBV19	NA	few	CASSTERGAYTDTQYF	TGTGCCAGTAGTACAGAACGGGGGGCGTATACAGATACGCAGTATTTT
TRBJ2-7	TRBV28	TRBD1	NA	CASSLRRDRAHEQYF	TGTGCCAGCAGTTTGAGACGGGACAGGGCCCACGAGCAGTACTTC
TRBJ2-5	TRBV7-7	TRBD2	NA	CASSLGSSGSTGETQYF	TGTGCTAGCAGCTTAGGGTCTAGCGGGAGCACCGGGGAGACCCAGTACTTC
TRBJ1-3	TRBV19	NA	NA	CASSTSGNTIYF	TGTGCCAGTAGTACATCTGGAAACACCATATATTTT
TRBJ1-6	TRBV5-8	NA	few	CASSFGGSPLHF	TGTGCCAGCAGCTTCGGGGGTTCACCCCTCCACTTT
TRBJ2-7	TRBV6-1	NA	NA	CASSEVGREQYF	TGTGCCAGCAGTGAAGTGGGGCGCGAGCAGTACTTC
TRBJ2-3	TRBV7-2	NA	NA	CASTRGAADTQYF	TGTGCCAGCACTCGCGGAGCGGCAGATACGCAGTATTTT